The present T cell receptor beta chain was sequenced within a study of CD8+ T cells in alopecia areata listed by TCRdb under 2018. Looking at the study overall: The treated patients took part in an open-label pilot trial in which moderate-to-severe alopecia areata was treated with oral tofacitinib at 5 to 10 mg twice daily. Human TCRbeta sequencing covered scalp tissue and sorted CD4+ and CD8+ peripheral blood T cells from patchy and totalis/universalis alopecia areata patients and healthy controls. The SALT score, which quantifies the percentage of affected scalp surface area, was used to measure disease severity in treated patients. TCRbeta CDR3 regions were amplified by immunoSEQ multiplex PCR using 35 Vbeta forward and 13 Jbeta reverse primers. In both human patients and the C3H/HeJ mouse model, the study applied high-throughput TCRbeta sequencing to look at T cell clonal expansion in alopecia areata. Tofacitinib-treated patients had biopsies at baseline and at 4 and 24 weeks of treatment, with a later scalp biopsy in several patients. Patients stayed on tofacitinib for 6 to 18 months and then had 6 months of follow-up off drug so that delayed response and recurrence could be assessed. Scalp clonality was compared across normal scalp (n=4), patchy alopecia areata scalp (n=8), and alopecia totalis/universalis scalp (n=8). RNA was extracted with the PAXgene miRNA kit for fixed scalp, the miRNeasy kit for PBMCs, and the RNeasy kit for mouse skin. Beyond this particular receptor, the publication reports: Tofacitinib significantly lowered scalp clonality and the number of expanded CD8+ clones among the top 100 scalp clones. Shared TCR sequences between patients were less evident than in mice, which may be partly attributable to HLA diversity in the patient population. The treated cohort was small, with a single nonresponder, so links between baseline CD8+ expansion and response need larger studies. Unlike mouse skin, where gammadelta T cells dominate, normal human skin contains resident alphabeta T cells that get sequenced too, which complicates analysis of the scalp TCR repertoire. During tofacitinib treatment, many expanded lesional clones remained in scalp and blood, and this persistence may partly explain relapse after treatment is stopped. Compared with normal scalp, lesional scalp, particularly in alopecia totalis/universalis, had higher clonality and more expanded CD8+ clones, which suggests antigenic drive.

Details on this clone: The antigen it recognizes is unknown. Base-call qualities are not available, and no considerably larger clone is one nucleotide away.

The intended sense of this specimen's time point label: about 5 months on oral tofacitinib. The treatment or condition label, as the study defines it: oral pan-JAK inhibitor, 5-10 mg twice daily. Peripheral blood and lesional scalp punch biopsies were obtained from patients with alopecia areata. PBMCs were isolated by density centrifugation and stained for CD3, CD4 and CD8, and CD4+ and CD8+ T cells were sorted on a FACSAria. The library was generated by the immunoSEQ multiplex PCR assay. RNA was extracted from all samples and reverse transcribed into cDNA, which served as template for TCR sequencing. First-strand cDNA was synthesized using SuperScript III with a 2:1 mix of oligo-dT and random hexamers. A synthetic immune receptor repertoire was used to assess amplification bias, and residual bias was removed computationally. From the authors' description of their analysis: After raw reads were preprocessed to remove errors, the CDR3 was defined following IMGT conventions as running from the conserved cysteine to phenylalanine. Clonality was computed as 1 minus the Shannon entropy, with the entropy normalized by log2 of the number of productive unique TCRs. Whether scalp clones were CD4 or CD8 was inferred by matching scalp TCRbeta sequences against CD4 and CD8 repertoires sorted from blood. TCRdb retrieved this table from immuneACCESS and kept in-frame rearrangements only. Not all clones are present; in checked studies, unresolved V genes account for under half, and no reason is known for the remainder. The V and J calls and clone size were taken over from that table, and D and trimming were inferred from the DNA. Recorded for this sample are around 100,000 clones; about 59% of them occurred a single time. The biggest ten clones account for 12% of the sample.

The input for sequencing was CD8+ T cells sorted from blood, taken at week 24, from a patient treated with tofacitinib. The receptor was isolated from a human donor with alopecia areata.

The CDR3 reads CASSPFTDLDTDINYGYTF. The sequenced DNA is TGTGCCAGCTCACCATTCACCGATCTGGACACCGATATTAACTATGGCTACACCTTC. The V gene is TRBV18 and the J gene is TRBJ1-2; the D gene is perhaps TRBD1, from 5 matching bases. For CDR1 and CDR2, the germline V gene lists KGHSH and LQKENI. V lost 2 bases and J lost 1 base; the stretch between them is 23 bases long. Its CDR3 holds 19 amino acids, cysteine through phenylalanine. The entry retains the CDR3 DNA only, 57 bases that are in frame from base 1. The reference TRBV18 and TRBJ1-2 proteins fill in what lies around the CDR3, so the full variable domain reads NAGVMQNPRHLVRRRGQEARLRCSPMKGHSHVYWYRQLPEEGLKFMVYLQKENIIDESGMPKERFSAEFPKEGPSILRIQQVVRGDSAAYFCASSPFTDLDTDINYGYTFGSGTRLTVV.